Listed below are T cell receptor beta chains from one sample, sequenced in a study of blood T cell repertoires in COVID-19. The method was immunoSEQ multiplex PCR; TCRdb's version includes in-frame clones alone and lacks a portion of them. In the table there are under 350,000 clones, about 89% of which are singletons. The material sequenced was peripheral blood. All receptors come from a man aged 35-49 years with acute or convalescent COVID-19. Both conserved end residues are part of each CDR3. Each record gives: J gene, V gene, D gene, clone size, CDR3 DNA, CDR3 protein. The D gene is left open where the match is weak. Clone size appears in some rows only: once, few, many, or a class for an expanded clone.

TRBJ1-5	TRBV5-6	.	.	TGTGCCAGCAGCTCGAAACGCGGACAGTCCCAGCATTTT	CASSSKRGQSQHF
TRBJ1-5	TRBV5-6	.	few	TGTGCCAGCAGCTTGAATCTAGTCGGGGGGCCCCAGCATTTT	CASSLNLVGGPQHF
TRBJ1-2	TRBV6-6	.	.	TGTGCCAGCAGTTCACAGGGTAGCTATGGCTACACCTTC	CASSSQGSYGYTF
TRBJ1-1	TRBV5-4	.	once	TGTGCCAGCAGCTTGGGGACAGCGGTCCTGAACACTGAAGCTTTCTTT	CASSLGTAVLNTEAFF
TRBJ1-2	TRBV24-1	.	few	TGTGCCACCAGCCGGGGAGGGGACTATGGCTACACCTTC	CATSRGGDYGYTF
TRBJ2-2	TRBV5-5	.	once	TGTGCCAGCAGCCCCTACCCCCGGGGAGACACCGGGGAGCTGTTTTTT	CASSPYPRGDTGELFF
TRBJ2-1	TRBV6-5	.	.	TGTGCCAGCAGTTACTGGGGCGGAAACAATGAGCAGTTCTTC	CASSYWGGNNEQFF
TRBJ1-1	TRBV9	.	.	TGTGCCAGCAGCAAACAGTCCGGCACTGAAGCTTTCTTT	CASSKQSGTEAFF
TRBJ2-7	TRBV5-1	TRBD1	.	TGCGCCAGCAGCCCAGGGGACAGCGTGACCTACGAGCAGTACTTC	CASSPGDSVTYEQYF
TRBJ2-2	TRBV2	.	once	TGTGCCAGCAGTGAAGGGCTAGCTTCCACCGGGGAGCTGTTTTTT	CASSEGLASTGELFF
TRBJ1-1	TRBV3-1/TRBV3-2	.	.	TGTGCCAGCAGCCAGCAACAGGCCCCGAACACTGAAGCTTTCTTT	CASSQQQAPNTEAFF
TRBJ1-1	TRBV12-3/TRBV12-4	.	.	TGTGCCAGCAGTTTGTGGGGCCACACTGAAGCTTTCTTT	CASSLWGHTEAFF
TRBJ1-1	TRBV2	.	few	TGTGCCAGCACCCTGACAGATCTGAACACTGAAGCTTTCTTT	CASTLTDLNTEAFF
TRBJ2-6	TRBV6-6	.	.	TGTGCCAGCAGTCCATGGAGACTCTCAACCCTCACCTCTGGGGCCAACGTCCTGACTTTC	CASSPWRLSTLTSGANVLTF
TRBJ2-1	TRBV10-3	TRBD2	once	TGTGCCATCAGTGATTCTGGGCGGGGGAGCTCCTACAATGAGCAGTTCTTC	CAISDSGRGSSYNEQFF
TRBJ2-7	TRBV6-5	TRBD1	.	TGTGCCAGCAGGGTTCGGACAGGGAGCTCCTACGAGCAGTACTTC	CASRVRTGSSYEQYF
TRBJ1-5	TRBV7-8	.	.	TGTGCCAGCAGCTTGGGGACTACCAATCAGCCCCAGCATTTT	CASSLGTTNQPQHF
TRBJ2-3	TRBV5-5	TRBD2	.	TGTGCCAGCAGCTTGGTCGCAACTAGCGGGGGAGATACGCAGTATTTT	CASSLVATSGGDTQYF
TRBJ2-1	TRBV15	.	.	TGTGCCACCAGTGGGGGGGCGTCCTACAATGAGCAGTTCTTC	CATSGGASYNEQFF
TRBJ1-2	TRBV10-2	.	few	TGCGCCAGCAGTTCAGGTTCCTTCTATGGCTACACCTTC	CASSSGSFYGYTF
TRBJ1-6	TRBV11-2	TRBD1	.	TGTGCCAGCAGCGCACACTTACCCGGGACAGCCAATTCACCCCTCCACTTT	CASSAHLPGTANSPLHF
TRBJ1-6	TRBV30	.	.	TGTGCCTGGAGTCAGGGCTATAATTCACCCCTCCACTTT	CAWSQGYNSPLHF
TRBJ1-5	TRBV12-3/TRBV12-4	.	.	TGTGCCAGCAGTTTGGTAGCTCAGCCCCAGCATTTT	CASSLVAQPQHF
TRBJ1-1	TRBV11-1	.	.	TGTGCCAGCAGCTATCTCAGTAACACTGAAGCTTTCTTT	CASSYLSNTEAFF
TRBJ2-2	TRBV7-2	TRBD1	few	TGTGCCAGCAGCTCAGGGGGCGATTGGGCCGGGGAGCTGTTTTTT	CASSSGGDWAGELFF
TRBJ1-2	TRBV19	.	.	TGTGCCAGTAGTATTCAGGGTTTATCTAACTATGGCTACACCTTC	CASSIQGLSNYGYTF
TRBJ1-6	TRBV30	TRBD1	.	TGTGCCTGGAGTCCCACAGGGGGCATCTCCTATAATTCACCCCTCCACTTT	CAWSPTGGISYNSPLHF
TRBJ1-2	TRBV7-2	TRBD1	once	TGTGCCAGCAGCTCGGGACAGGGGGACTATGGCTACACCTTC	CASSSGQGDYGYTF
TRBJ1-5	TRBV4-2	.	.	TGTGCCAGCAGGTCAGGGGATAGCAATCAGCCCCAGCATTTT	CASRSGDSNQPQHF
TRBJ1-1	TRBV7-3	.	.	TGTGCCAGCAGCTTAGACAGGCACACTGAAGCTTTCTTT	CASSLDRHTEAFF
TRBJ1-2	TRBV5-1	TRBD1	.	TGCGCCAGCAGGTCTCAAGGGGGCGACTATGGCTACACCTTC	CASRSQGGDYGYTF
TRBJ1-5	TRBV28	.	.	TGTGCCAGCAGGGACATAACTCTTAGCAATCAGCCCCAGCATTTT	CASRDITLSNQPQHF
TRBJ1-1	TRBV3-1/TRBV3-2	TRBD1	once	TGTGCCAGCAGCCAAAGACAGGGCTCTATGAACACTGAAGCTTTCTTT	CASSQRQGSMNTEAFF
TRBJ1-2	TRBV7-9	.	few	TGTGCCAGCAGCCCTGGGGGGGGGCCGAACTATGGCTACACCTTC	CASSPGGGPNYGYTF
TRBJ1-1	TRBV5-1	.	.	TGCGCCAGCAGCGAAACAGGGTGGGAAACTGAAGCTTTCTTT	CASSETGWETEAFF
TRBJ1-2	TRBV12-3/TRBV12-4	.	.	TGTGCCAGCAGTACCCAGGATCACTATGGCTACACCTTC	CASSTQDHYGYTF
TRBJ2-7	TRBV2	.	.	TGTGCCAGCAGTGGGAAGGACAGAACCTACGAGCAGTACTTC	CASSGKDRTYEQYF
TRBJ1-1	TRBV14	.	.	TGTGCCAGCAGCCAAGATGTGGGCAGGGGTGGGAACACTGAAGCTTTCTTT	CASSQDVGRGGNTEAFF
TRBJ1-4	TRBV5-4	.	.	TGTGCCAGCAGCTTCAGGGCGACTAATGAAAAACTGTTTTTT	CASSFRATNEKLFF
TRBJ1-2	TRBV5-6	.	.	TGTGCCAGCAGCTCGTCCGGGAAGCTCTATGGCTACACCTTC	CASSSSGKLYGYTF
TRBJ1-4	TRBV19	.	once	TGTGCCAGTAGTTCCACAGGGAATGAAAAACTGTTTTTT	CASSSTGNEKLFF